Listed below are T cell receptor beta chains from one sample, sequenced in a study of technical replicates of blood from a few donors. Method: immunoSEQ multiplex PCR; TCRdb's copy keeps in-frame clones and lacks some. The data hold about 59,000 clones, with just over 90% observed a single time. Sequenced material: PBMCs. The receptor set was obtained from a human donor in good health. Some clones in this sample may be carry-over from other donors' samples. The CDR3 runs from the conserved cysteine through the conserved F or W. A D gene is named only where the DNA matches it firmly. Rows give clone size only sometimes, using once, few, many, or a class for an expanded clone.

v_gene	abundance	d_gene	j_gene	CDR3aa	CDR3nt
TRBV27	.	TRBD1	TRBJ1-1	CASSPTGQGATAFF	TGTGCCAGCAGTCCAACGGGACAGGGGGCGACAGCTTTCTTT
TRBV6-5	.	TRBD2	TRBJ2-5	CASRRLAHQETQYF	TGTGCCAGCAGAAGACTAGCGCACCAAGAGACCCAGTACTTC
TRBV5-1	.	.	TRBJ1-2	CASSLAGNGYTF	TGCGCCAGCAGCTTGGCAGGGAACGGCTACACCTTC
TRBV7-3	.	.	TRBJ1-2	CASSQTGVGGYTF	TGTGCCAGCAGCCAAACGGGGGTCGGGGGCTACACCTTC
TRBV14	once	TRBD1	TRBJ2-3	CASGQGLADTQYF	TGTGCCAGCGGACAGGGGCTGGCAGATACGCAGTATTTT
TRBV29-1	.	.	TRBJ1-2	CSVESRRVGYTF	TGCAGCGTTGAAAGCCGGAGGGTCGGCTACACCTTC
TRBV7-2	.	TRBD2	TRBJ2-1	CASSLARRTSGDNEQFF	TGTGCCAGCAGCTTAGCGCGTAGGACTAGCGGAGACAATGAGCAGTTCTTC
TRBV7-8	.	.	TRBJ2-2	CASSLDGTGELFF	TGTGCCAGCAGCTTAGACGGCACCGGGGAGCTGTTTTTT
TRBV6-6	.	.	TRBJ1-3	CASSRRDSRSGNTIYF	TGTGCCAGCAGTCGACGGGACTCTCGCTCTGGAAACACCATATATTTT
TRBV4-3	.	.	TRBJ2-5	CASSQEGGGPETQYF	TGCGCCAGCAGCCAAGAAGGCGGAGGGCCGGAGACCCAGTACTTC
TRBV7-3	.	.	TRBJ2-7	CASSLIRLRGTYEQYF	TGTGCCAGCAGCTTAATTAGGTTACGGGGTACCTACGAGCAGTACTTC
TRBV5-5	.	TRBD1	TRBJ2-5	CASSFGTGAETQYF	TGTGCCAGCAGCTTTGGGACAGGGGCGGAGACCCAGTACTTC
TRBV2	.	TRBD1	TRBJ2-1	CASSEEGQGANEQFF	TGTGCCAGCAGTGAAGAGGGACAGGGAGCCAATGAGCAGTTCTTC
TRBV18	.	TRBD2	TRBJ2-3	CASSRRLAGTDTQYF	TGTGCCAGCTCACGTCGACTAGCGGGCACAGATACGCAGTATTTT
TRBV29-1	.	.	TRBJ1-3	CSAVTGSGNTIYF	TGCAGCGCAGTGACGGGCTCTGGAAACACCATATATTTT
TRBV7-2	.	.	TRBJ1-5	CASTSNRDQPQHF	TGTGCCAGCACCAGTAACAGGGATCAGCCCCAGCATTTT
TRBV10-3	.	TRBD1	TRBJ1-1	CAISGKGQGRTEAFF	TGTGCCATCAGTGGAAAGGGACAGGGAAGAACTGAAGCTTTCTTT
TRBV4-1	.	.	TRBJ2-1	CASRDRMQGLNNEQFF	TGCGCCAGCCGTGACAGGATGCAGGGACTAAACAATGAGCAGTTCTTC
TRBV29-1	.	.	TRBJ1-5	CSVGDSGQPQHF	TGCAGCGTGGGCGACAGTGGGCAGCCCCAGCATTTT
TRBV21-1	large	.	TRBJ1-5	CASSKGQGQPQHF	TGTGCCAGCAGCAAAGGACAGGGGCAGCCCCAGCATTTT
TRBV5-4	.	TRBD2	TRBJ2-5	CASSPSPEGGETQYF	TGTGCCAGCAGCCCCTCCCCCGAGGGAGGGGAGACCCAGTACTTC
TRBV6-4	.	.	TRBJ2-1	CASSLAAYNEQFF	TGTGCCAGCTCTTTAGCGGCTTACAATGAGCAGTTCTTC
TRBV5-5	.	TRBD1	TRBJ2-2	CASSLETGVGELFF	TGTGCCAGCAGCTTGGAGACAGGGGTTGGGGAGCTGTTTTTT
TRBV6-1	.	.	TRBJ2-1	CASTGSYNEQFF	TGTGCCAGCACGGGATCCTACAATGAGCAGTTCTTC
TRBV7-8	once	TRBD2	TRBJ2-5	CASSFGPAGGWEGETQYF	TGTGCCAGCAGCTTCGGGCCGGCGGGAGGATGGGAGGGGGAGACCCAGTACTTC
TRBV5-5	.	TRBD1	TRBJ1-2	CASSLTGEGYGYTF	TGTGCCAGCAGCCTGACAGGGGAAGGATATGGCTACACCTTC
TRBV19	.	.	TRBJ1-1	CASSMTGVLGSTEAFF	TGTGCCAGTAGTATGACGGGGGTTCTGGGGAGCACTGAAGCTTTCTTT
TRBV4-1	.	TRBD1	TRBJ2-1	CASSQGLDRGKRNEQFF	TGCGCCAGCAGCCAAGGGCTGGACAGGGGGAAGAGAAATGAGCAGTTCTTC
TRBV27	.	.	TRBJ2-3	CASRSMLAQYF	TGTGCCAGCAGGTCCATGCTAGCGCAGTATTTT
TRBV5-1	once	.	TRBJ1-1	CASSLAGGSMNTEAFF	TGCGCCAGCAGCTTGGCTGGGGGCTCCATGAACACTGAAGCTTTCTTT
TRBV7-2	.	.	TRBJ1-1	CASSFRRVDTEAFF	TGTGCCAGCAGCTTTCGCAGGGTAGACACTGAAGCTTTCTTT
TRBV5-6	few	.	TRBJ1-2	CASSSRGRGYTF	TGTGCCAGCAGCAGTAGGGGTAGGGGCTACACCTTC
TRBV12-5	.	.	TRBJ1-4	CATAPGTGANEKLFF	TGTGCTACCGCCCCAGGCACGGGAGCTAATGAAAAACTGTTTTTT
TRBV14	few	TRBD1	TRBJ2-7	CASSQEGQGAYEQYF	TGTGCCAGCAGCCAAGAAGGACAGGGGGCCTACGAGCAGTACTTC
TRBV6-6	.	TRBD1	TRBJ2-2	CASSSGQEEAGELFF	TGTGCCAGCAGTTCGGGACAGGAGGAAGCCGGGGAGCTGTTTTTT
TRBV7-9	.	.	TRBJ1-1	CASSLDRGVGTEAFF	TGTGCCAGCAGCTTAGACCGGGGGGTTGGCACTGAAGCTTTCTTT
TRBV4-1	.	TRBD1	TRBJ1-1	CASSPTGAHTEAFF	TGCGCCAGCAGCCCGACAGGGGCCCACACTGAAGCTTTCTTT
TRBV7-2	.	TRBD2	TRBJ2-1	CASSLRFGGFYNEQFF	TGTGCCAGCAGCCTCCGCTTCGGGGGGTTCTACAATGAGCAGTTCTTC
TRBV7-2	.	.	TRBJ2-6	CASSPTGANVLTF	TGTGCCAGCAGCCCAACTGGGGCCAACGTCCTGACTTTC
TRBV7-9	few	.	TRBJ2-7	CASSLSGTGYEQYF	TGTGCCAGCAGCCTGAGCGGGACAGGCTACGAGCAGTACTTC